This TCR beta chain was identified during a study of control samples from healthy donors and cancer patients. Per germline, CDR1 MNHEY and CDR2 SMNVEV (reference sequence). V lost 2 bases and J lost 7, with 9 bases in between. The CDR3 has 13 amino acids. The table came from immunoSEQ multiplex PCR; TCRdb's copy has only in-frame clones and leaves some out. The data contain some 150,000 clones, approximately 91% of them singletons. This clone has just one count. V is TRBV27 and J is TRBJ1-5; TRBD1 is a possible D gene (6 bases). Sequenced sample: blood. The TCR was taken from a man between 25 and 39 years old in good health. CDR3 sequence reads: CASSLQGRQPQHF. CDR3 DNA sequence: TGTGCCAGCAGTTTACAGGGGAGGCAGCCCCAGCATTTT.